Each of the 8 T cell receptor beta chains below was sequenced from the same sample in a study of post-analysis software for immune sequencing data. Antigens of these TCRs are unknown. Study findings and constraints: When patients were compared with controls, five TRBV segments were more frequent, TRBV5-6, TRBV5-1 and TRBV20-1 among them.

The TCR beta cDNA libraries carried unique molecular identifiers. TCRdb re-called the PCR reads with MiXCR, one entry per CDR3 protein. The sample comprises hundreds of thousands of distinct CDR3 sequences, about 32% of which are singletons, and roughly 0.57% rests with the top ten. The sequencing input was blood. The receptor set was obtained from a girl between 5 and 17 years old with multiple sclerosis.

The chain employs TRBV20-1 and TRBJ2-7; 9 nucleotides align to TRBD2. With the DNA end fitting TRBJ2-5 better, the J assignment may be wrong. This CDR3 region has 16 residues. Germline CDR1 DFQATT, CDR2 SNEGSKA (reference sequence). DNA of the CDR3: TGCAGTGGCAGGGGCGGAAATAGCGGGAGTCCGGAGACCCAGTACTTC. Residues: CSGRGGNSGSPETQYF.

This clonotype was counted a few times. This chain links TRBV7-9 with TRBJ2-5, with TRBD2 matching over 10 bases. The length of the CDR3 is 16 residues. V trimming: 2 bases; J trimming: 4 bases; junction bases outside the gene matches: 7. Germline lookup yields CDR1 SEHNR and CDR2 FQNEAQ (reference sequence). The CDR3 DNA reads TGTGCCAGCAGCTTACAGCGGGAGGGTCGTGGAGAGACCCAGTACTTC. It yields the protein CASSLQREGRGETQYF. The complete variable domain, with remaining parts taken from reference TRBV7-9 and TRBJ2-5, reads DTGVSQNPRHKITKRGQNVTFRCDPISEHNRLYWYRQTLGQGPEFLTYFQNEAQLEKSRLLSDRFSAERPKGSFSTLEIQRTEQGDSAMYLCASSLQREGRGETQYFGPGTRLLVL.

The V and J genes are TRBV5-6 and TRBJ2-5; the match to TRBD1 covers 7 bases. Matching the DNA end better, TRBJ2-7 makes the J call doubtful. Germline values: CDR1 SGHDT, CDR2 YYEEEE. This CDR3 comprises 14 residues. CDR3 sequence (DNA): TGTGCCAGCAGCTTGGGCAGGGGGTTACGCGAGCAGTACTTC. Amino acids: CASSLGRGLREQYF.

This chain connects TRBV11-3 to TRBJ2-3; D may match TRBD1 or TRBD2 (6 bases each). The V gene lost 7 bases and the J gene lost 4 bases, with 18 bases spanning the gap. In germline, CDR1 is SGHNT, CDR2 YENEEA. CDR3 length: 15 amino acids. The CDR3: CASTLSGQSADTQYF. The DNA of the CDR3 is TGTGCCAGCACCCTTAGCGGACAGAGCGCAGATACGCAGTATTTT.

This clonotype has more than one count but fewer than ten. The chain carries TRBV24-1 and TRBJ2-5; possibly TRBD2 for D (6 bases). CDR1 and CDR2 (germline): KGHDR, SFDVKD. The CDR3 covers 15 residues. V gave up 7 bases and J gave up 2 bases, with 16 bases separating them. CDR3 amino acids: CATSSGGAAQETQYF. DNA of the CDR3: TGTGCCACCAGCTCTGGCGGGGCGGCTCAAGAGACCCAGTACTTC.

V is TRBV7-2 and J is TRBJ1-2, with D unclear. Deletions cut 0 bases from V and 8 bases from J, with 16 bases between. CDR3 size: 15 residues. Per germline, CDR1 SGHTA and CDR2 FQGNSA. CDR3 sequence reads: CASSLAFRAVSGYTF. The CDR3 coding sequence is TGTGCCAGCAGCTTAGCATTCCGAGCGGTATCAGGCTACACCTTC.

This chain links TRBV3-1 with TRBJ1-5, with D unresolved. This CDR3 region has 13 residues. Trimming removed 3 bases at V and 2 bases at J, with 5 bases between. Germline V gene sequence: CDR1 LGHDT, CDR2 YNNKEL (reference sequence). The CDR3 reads CASSHSGNQPQHF. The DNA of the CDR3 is TGTGCCAGCAGCCACTCGGGCAATCAGCCCCAGCATTTT.

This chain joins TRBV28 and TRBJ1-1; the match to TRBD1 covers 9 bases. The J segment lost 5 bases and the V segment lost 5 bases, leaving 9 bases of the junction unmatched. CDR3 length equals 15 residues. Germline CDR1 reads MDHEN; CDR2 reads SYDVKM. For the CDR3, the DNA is TGTGCCAGCAGTCCACCGGACAGGGGAGAGACTGAAGCTTTCTTT. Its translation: CASSPPDRGETEAFF.